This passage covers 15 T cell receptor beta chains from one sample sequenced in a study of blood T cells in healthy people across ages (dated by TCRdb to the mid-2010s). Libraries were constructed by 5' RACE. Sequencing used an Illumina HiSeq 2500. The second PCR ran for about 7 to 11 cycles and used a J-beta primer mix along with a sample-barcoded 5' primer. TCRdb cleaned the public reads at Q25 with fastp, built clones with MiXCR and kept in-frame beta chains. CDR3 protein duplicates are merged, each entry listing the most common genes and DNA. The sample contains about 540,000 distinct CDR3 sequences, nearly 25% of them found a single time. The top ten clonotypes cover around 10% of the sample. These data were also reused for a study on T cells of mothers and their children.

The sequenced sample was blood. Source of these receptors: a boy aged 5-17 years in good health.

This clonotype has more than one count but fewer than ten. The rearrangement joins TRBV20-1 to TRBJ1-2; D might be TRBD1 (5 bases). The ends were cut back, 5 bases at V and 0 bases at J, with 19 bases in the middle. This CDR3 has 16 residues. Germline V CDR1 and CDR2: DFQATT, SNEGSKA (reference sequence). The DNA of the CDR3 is TGCAGTGCTCCCCGGGGCAGGTTCGCCTCTAACTATGGCTACACCTTC. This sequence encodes CSAPRGRFASNYGYTF.

In DNA, the CDR3 is TGTGCCAGCAGTTTACCCCTCGACAGGGAAGGAGCCAAAAACATTCAGTACTTC. Protein: CASSLPLDREGAKNIQYF. The genes are TRBV6-5 and TRBJ2-4; 7 nucleotides match TRBD1. The ends lost 4 bases at V and 0 bases at J; junction bases unmatched: 12. The CDR3 totals 18 residues. CDR1 and CDR2 from the germline V gene are MNHEY and SVGAGI.

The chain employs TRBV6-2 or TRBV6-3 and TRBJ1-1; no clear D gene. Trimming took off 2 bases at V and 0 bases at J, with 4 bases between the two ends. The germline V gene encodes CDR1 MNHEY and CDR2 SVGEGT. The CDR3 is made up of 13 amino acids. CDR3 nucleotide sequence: TGTGCCAGCAGTTACGTCCTGAACACTGAAGCTTTCTTT. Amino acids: CASSYVLNTEAFF.

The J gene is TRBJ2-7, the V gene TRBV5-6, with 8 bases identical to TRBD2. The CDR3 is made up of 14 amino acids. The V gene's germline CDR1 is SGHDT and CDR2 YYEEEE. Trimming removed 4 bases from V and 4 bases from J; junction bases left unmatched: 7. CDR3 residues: CASSREGPLYEQYF. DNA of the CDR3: TGTGCCAGCAGCCGGGAGGGTCCCCTATACGAGCAGTACTTC.

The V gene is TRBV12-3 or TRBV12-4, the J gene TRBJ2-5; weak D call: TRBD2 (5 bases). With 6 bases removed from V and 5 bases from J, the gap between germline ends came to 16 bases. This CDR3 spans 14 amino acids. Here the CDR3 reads CASSFTGIGETQYF. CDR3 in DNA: TGTGCCAGCAGCTTCACGGGGATTGGGGAGACCCAGTACTTC.

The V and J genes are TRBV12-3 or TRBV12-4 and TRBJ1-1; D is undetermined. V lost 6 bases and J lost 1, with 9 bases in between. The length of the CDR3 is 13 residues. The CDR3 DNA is TGTGCCAGCAGCTGGGAACCGAACACTGAAGCTTTCTTT. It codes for CASSWEPNTEAFF.

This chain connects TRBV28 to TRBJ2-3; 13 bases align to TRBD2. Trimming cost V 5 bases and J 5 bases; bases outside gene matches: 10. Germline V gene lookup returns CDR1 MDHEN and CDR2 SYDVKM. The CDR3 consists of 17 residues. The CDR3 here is CASSLGTSGALGDTQYF. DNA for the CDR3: TGTGCCAGCAGTCTTGGGACTAGCGGGGCCTTGGGAGATACGCAGTATTTT.

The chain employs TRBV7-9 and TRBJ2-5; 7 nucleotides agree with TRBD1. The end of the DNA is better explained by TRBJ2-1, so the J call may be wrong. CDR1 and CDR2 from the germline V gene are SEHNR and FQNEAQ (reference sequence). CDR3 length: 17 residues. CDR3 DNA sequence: TGTGCCAGCAGCCTAGGGTACGAGGGGGCCTCCAGAAATGAGCAGTTCTTC. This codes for CASSLGYEGASRNEQFF.

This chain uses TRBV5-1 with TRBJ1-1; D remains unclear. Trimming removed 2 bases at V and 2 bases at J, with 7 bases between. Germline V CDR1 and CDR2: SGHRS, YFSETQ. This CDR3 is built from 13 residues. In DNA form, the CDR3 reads TGCGCCAGCAGCTTCTTGGAAAACACTGAAGCTTTCTTT. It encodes CASSFLENTEAFF. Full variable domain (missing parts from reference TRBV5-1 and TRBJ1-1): KAGVTQTPRYLIKTRGQQVTLSCSPISGHRSVSWYQQTPGQGLQFLFEYFSETQRNKGNFPGRFSGRQFSNSRSEMNVSTLELGDSALYLCASSFLENTEAFFGQGTRLTVV.

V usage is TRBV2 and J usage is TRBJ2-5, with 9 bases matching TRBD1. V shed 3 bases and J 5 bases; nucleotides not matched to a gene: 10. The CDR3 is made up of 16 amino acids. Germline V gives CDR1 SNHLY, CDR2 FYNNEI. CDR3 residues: CASSDPRQGVPETQYF. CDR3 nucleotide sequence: TGTGCCAGCAGTGACCCCAGACAGGGGGTCCCGGAGACCCAGTACTTC. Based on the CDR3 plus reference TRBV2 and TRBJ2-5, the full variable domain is EPEVTQTPSHQVTQMGQEVILRCVPISNHLYFYWYRQILGQKVEFLVSFYNNEISEKSEIFDDQFSVERPDGSNFTLKIRSTKLEDSAMYFCASSDPRQGVPETQYFGPGTRLLVL.

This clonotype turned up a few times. The CDR3 nucleotides read TGTGCCAGCAGCTTAGTTTCTGGGGCCGAGACCCAGTACTTC. Protein sequence: CASSLVSGAETQYF. The rearrangement joins TRBV11-2 to TRBJ2-5; possible D gene TRBD1, 5 bases. Germline values: CDR1 SGHAT, CDR2 FQNNGV. Between the trimmed V and J ends, which lost 1 base and 5 bases, there was a span of 11 bases. The CDR3 extends over 14 amino acids.

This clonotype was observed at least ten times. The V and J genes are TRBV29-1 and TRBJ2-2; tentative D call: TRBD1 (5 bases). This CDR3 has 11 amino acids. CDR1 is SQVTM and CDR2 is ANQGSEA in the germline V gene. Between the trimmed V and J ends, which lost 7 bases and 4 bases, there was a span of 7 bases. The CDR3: CSARATGELFF. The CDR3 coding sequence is TGCAGCGCCAGGGCCACCGGGGAGCTGTTTTTT.

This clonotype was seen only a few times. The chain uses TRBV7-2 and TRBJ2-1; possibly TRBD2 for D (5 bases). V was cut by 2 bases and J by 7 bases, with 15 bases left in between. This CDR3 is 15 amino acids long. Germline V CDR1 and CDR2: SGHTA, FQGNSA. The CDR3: CASSLLAEGWNEQFF. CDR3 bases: TGTGCCAGCAGCTTATTGGCCGAGGGCTGGAATGAGCAGTTCTTC.

CDR3 DNA: TGTGCCAGCAGCCCAAGACAGGGGGCGACCACCGGGGAGCTGTTTTTT. As protein: CASSPRQGATTGELFF. The chain has TRBV9 and TRBJ2-2; TRBD1 agrees at 10 bases. CDR3 length equals 16 residues. J was trimmed by 4 bases and V by 4 bases; bases with no gene match: 7. Germline V gene sequence: CDR1 SGDLS, CDR2 YYNGEE.

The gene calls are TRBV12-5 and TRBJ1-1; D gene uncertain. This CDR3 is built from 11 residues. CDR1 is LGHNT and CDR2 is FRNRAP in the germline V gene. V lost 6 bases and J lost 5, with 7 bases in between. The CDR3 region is CASGRSTEAFF. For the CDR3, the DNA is TGTGCTAGTGGCCGGAGTACTGAAGCTTTCTTT.